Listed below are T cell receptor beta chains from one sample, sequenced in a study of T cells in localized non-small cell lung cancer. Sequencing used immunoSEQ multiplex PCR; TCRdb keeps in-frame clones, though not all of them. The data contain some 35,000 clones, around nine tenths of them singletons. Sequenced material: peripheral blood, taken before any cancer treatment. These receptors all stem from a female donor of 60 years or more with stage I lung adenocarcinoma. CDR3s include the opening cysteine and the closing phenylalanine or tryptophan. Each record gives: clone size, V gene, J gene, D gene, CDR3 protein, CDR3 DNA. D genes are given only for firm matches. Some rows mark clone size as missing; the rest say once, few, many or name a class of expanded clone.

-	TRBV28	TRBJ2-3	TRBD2	CASSFPTSGGFTDTQYF	TGTGCCAGCAGTTTCCCGACTAGCGGGGGGTTCACAGATACGCAGTATTTT
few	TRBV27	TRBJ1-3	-	CASKSYRDKPLGGNTIYF	TGTGCCAGCAAATCTTACCGGGACAAACCTCTGGGAGGAAACACCATATATTTT
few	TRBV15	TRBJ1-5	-	CATSRDNSDHQPQHF	TGTGCCACCAGCAGAGACAACAGCGACCATCAGCCCCAGCATTTT
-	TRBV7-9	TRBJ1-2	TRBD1	CASSFGLGTVGDGYTF	TGTGCCAGCAGCTTTGGCCTGGGGACAGTGGGCGATGGCTACACCTTC
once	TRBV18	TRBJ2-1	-	CASSPGTTEFF	TGTGCCAGCTCACCCGGGACCACAGAGTTCTTC
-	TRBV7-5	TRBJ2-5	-	CVRSLSRRTKLWGLARETQYF	TGTGTCAGAAGCTTATCTCGGCGGACCAAACTTTGGGGACTAGCGAGGGAGACCCAGTACTTC
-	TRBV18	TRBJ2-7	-	CASSRGTLYEQYF	TGTGCCAGCTCACGGGGGACACTCTACGAGCAGTACTTC
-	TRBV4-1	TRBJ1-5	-	CASSHGFNSNQPQHF	TGCGCCAGCAGCCATGGTTTTAACAGCAATCAGCCCCAGCATTTT
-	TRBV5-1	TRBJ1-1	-	CASSTWTVNTEAFF	TGCGCCAGCAGCACCTGGACAGTGAACACTGAAGCTTTCTTT
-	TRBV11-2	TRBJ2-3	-	CASSIPTSTDTQYF	TGTGCCAGCAGCATACCGACTAGCACAGATACGCAGTATTTT
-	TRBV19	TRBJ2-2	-	CASTPGPGTGELFF	TGTGCCAGTACCCCTGGACCGGGCACCGGGGAGCTGTTTTTT
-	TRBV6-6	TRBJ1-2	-	CASSLTEQWGYTF	TGTGCCAGCAGCTTGACAGAGCAATGGGGCTACACCTTC